This T cell receptor (beta chain) is from a study of PD-L1 blockade in urothelial cancer. Across the study: The year 2014 saw patients start atezolizumab, 1,200 mg intravenously every 3 weeks.

Urothelial carcinoma affected the patients, and it was locally advanced or metastatic. This table comes from immunoSEQ multiplex PCR, and its TCRdb copy is limited to in-frame clones, with some not included. The table lists about 38,000 clones, 70% to 85% of them singletons. CDR3 length: 16 amino acids. The ends lost 3 bases at V and 6 bases at J; junction bases unmatched: 7. Germline-derived CDR1 and CDR2 are MRHNA and SNTAGT. This rearrangement joins TRBV6-4 to TRBJ2-1, with 11 bases lining up with TRBD2. The sequence was collected from a man aged 55 to 70 with urothelial cancer. The starting material was PBMCs, obtained around atezolizumab (anti-PD-L1) treatment. CDR3 in amino acids: CASSESASGGSNEQFF. The CDR3 nucleotides are TGTGCCAGCAGTGAATCGGCTAGCGGGGGGTCCAATGAGCAGTTCTTC.